This paragraph reports one T cell receptor (beta chain). Its specificity is unknown. The V end lost 1 base, the J end lost 6 bases, and 9 bases lay between the germline ends. The CDR3 has 13 amino acids. Germline V lookup: CDR1 MGHRA, CDR2 YSYEKL. Primed by a sample-barcoded 5' primer and a J-beta primer mix, a second PCR proceeded for roughly 6 to 12 cycles. TCRdb re-analysed the 5' RACE reads in MiXCR, keeping a single row per CDR3 protein. The data hold 760,000 or so distinct CDR3 sequences, with 20% to 25% observed a single time. The data were obtained in a study of blood T cells in healthy people across ages. The study's findings and limits: A strong correlation was found between TCR beta diversity and the percentage of naive T cells.

This sample was also put to use in a study of T cells of mothers and their children. That report notes: M1S, a second-PCR primer, added sample barcodes and 2-4 random nucleotides.

This TCR derives from a boy younger than 18 in good health. The sequenced sample was blood. The J gene is TRBJ1-1, the V gene TRBV4-1, with D hard to call. The CDR3 DNA reads as TGCGCCAGCAGCCAAGGGTTGGGTCCTGAAGCTTTCTTT. Protein sequence: CASSQGLGPEAFF.